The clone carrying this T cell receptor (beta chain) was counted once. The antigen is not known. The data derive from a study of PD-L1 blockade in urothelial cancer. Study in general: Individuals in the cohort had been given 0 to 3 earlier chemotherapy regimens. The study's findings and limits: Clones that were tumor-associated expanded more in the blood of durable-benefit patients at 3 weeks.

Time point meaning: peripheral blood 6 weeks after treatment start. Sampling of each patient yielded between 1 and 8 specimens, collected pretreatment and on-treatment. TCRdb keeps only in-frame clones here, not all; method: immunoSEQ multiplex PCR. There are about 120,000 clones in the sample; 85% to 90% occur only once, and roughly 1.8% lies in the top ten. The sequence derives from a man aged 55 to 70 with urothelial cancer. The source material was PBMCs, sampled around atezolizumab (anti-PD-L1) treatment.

The CDR3, as DNA: TGTGCCAGCAGCCAAGATGGGTGGGCGGGGGGCGAGGGAGATACGCAGTATTTT. Protein: CASSQDGWAGGEGDTQYF. The V call is TRBV4-2, the J call TRBJ2-3; 8 bases align to TRBD2. This CDR3 contains 18 residues. In germline, CDR1 is LGHNA, CDR2 YNFKEQ. The junction had 13 bases not matched to a gene; V was cut back by 0 bases and J by 5 bases.